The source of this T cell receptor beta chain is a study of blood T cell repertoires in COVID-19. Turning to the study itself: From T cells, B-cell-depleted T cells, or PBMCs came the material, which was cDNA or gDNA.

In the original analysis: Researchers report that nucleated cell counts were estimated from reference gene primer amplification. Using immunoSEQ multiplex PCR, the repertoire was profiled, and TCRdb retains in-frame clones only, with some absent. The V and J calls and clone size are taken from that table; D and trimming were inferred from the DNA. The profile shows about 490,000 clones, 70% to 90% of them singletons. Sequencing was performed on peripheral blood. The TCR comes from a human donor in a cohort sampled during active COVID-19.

Here the CDR3 DNA reads TGTGCCAGCAGCTTAGATCAGCGGAGAGGAAACAATGAGCAGTTCTTC. Protein product: CASSLDQRRGNNEQFF. The V gene is TRBV11-3, the J gene TRBJ2-1, with a tentative D call TRBD2 (5 bases). Germline V CDR1 and CDR2: SGHNT, YENEEA. The CDR3 is 16 amino acids. Trimming removed 0 bases at V and 5 bases at J, with 14 bases between.